This TCR beta chain originates from a study of blood T cell repertoires in COVID-19. Study at large: From T cells, B-cell-depleted T cells, or PBMCs came the material, which was cDNA or gDNA.

Looked up from germline, CDR1 is SNHLY and CDR2 is FYNNEI. CDR3 length equals 15 residues. The V and J ends lost 3 bases and 7 bases, in that order; junction bases with no gene match: 9. This clone came up a few times. The method was immunoSEQ multiplex PCR; TCRdb's version includes in-frame clones alone and lacks a portion of them. Seen here are some 110,000 clones, about 80% observed once, and the top ten hold approximately 27%. The V and J genes are TRBV2 and TRBJ2-5; 9 nucleotides match TRBD1. The sample comprised peripheral blood. The TCR originated in a man in his sixties with acute or convalescent COVID-19. The CDR3 here is CASSERTGAGGTQYF. The CDR3 region has the DNA TGTGCCAGCAGTGAGCGGACAGGGGCCGGGGGGACCCAGTACTTC.